These T cell receptor beta chains were read from a single sample in a study of T cell responses to AZD1222 COVID-19 vaccine. Here immunoSEQ multiplex PCR was the method, and the copy in TCRdb shows in-frame clones only, minus some. Of about 130,000 clones in the sample, approximately 92% are singletons; the top ten hold roughly 1.1%. The sample here was peripheral blood, taken 28 days after the second AZD1222 dose. The receptors were sampled from an adult who received the AZD1222 COVID-19 vaccine. The CDR3 runs from the conserved cysteine through the conserved F or W. D genes are given only for firm matches. Size values are once, few and many counts, or a class for expanded clones, and some rows have none.

length: 13
size: .
J: TRBJ1-6
D: TRBD1
V: TRBV18
CDR3: CAAQGAVNSPLHF
DNA: TGTGCCGCCCAGGGGGCAGTCAATTCACCCCTCCACTTT

length: 16
size: .
J: TRBJ1-6
D: .
V: TRBV7-2
CDR3: CASSSYKGGAGSPLHF
DNA: TGTGCCAGCAGCTCATATAAGGGGGGGGCCGGCTCACCCCTCCACTTT

length: 14
size: .
J: TRBJ2-7
D: .
V: TRBV7-2
CDR3: CASSPQYGGYEQYF
DNA: TGTGCCAGCAGCCCACAGTACGGGGGTTACGAGCAGTACTTC

length: 16
size: .
J: TRBJ1-1
D: TRBD1
V: TRBV30
CDR3: CAWSASRQGAGTEAFF
DNA: TGTGCCTGGAGCGCCTCCCGGCAGGGGGCTGGGACTGAAGCTTTCTTT

length: 14
size: .
J: TRBJ1-1
D: TRBD1
V: TRBV7-9
CDR3: CASSLSTGYTEAFF
DNA: TGTGCCAGCAGCTTATCGACAGGGTACACTGAAGCTTTCTTT

length: 13
size: .
J: TRBJ1-5
D: .
V: TRBV7-2
CDR3: CASSLVGDQPQHF
DNA: TGTGCCAGCAGCTTGGTAGGGGATCAGCCCCAGCATTTT

length: 13
size: .
J: TRBJ2-7
D: .
V: TRBV18
CDR3: CASSPGSDYEQYF
DNA: TGTGCCAGCTCACCCGGTTCAGACTACGAGCAGTACTTC

length: 16
size: .
J: TRBJ2-1
D: TRBD2
V: TRBV28
CDR3: CASSLLGLAGNNEQFF
DNA: TGTGCCAGCAGTTTATTAGGACTAGCGGGCAACAATGAGCAGTTCTTC

length: 16
size: .
J: TRBJ2-3
D: .
V: TRBV25-1
CDR3: CASSEVRLGGTDTQYF
DNA: TGTGCCAGCAGTGAAGTACGGCTAGGGGGCACAGATACGCAGTATTTT

length: 15
size: once
J: TRBJ2-2
D: .
V: TRBV4-2
CDR3: CASSQDGAGTGELFF
DNA: TGTGCCAGCAGCCAAGATGGGGCAGGGACCGGGGAGCTGTTTTTT

length: 14
size: .
J: TRBJ2-7
D: TRBD2
V: TRBV7-3
CDR3: CASSLTSGGYEQYF
DNA: TGTGCCAGCAGCTTAACTAGCGGGGGCTACGAGCAGTACTTC

length: 17
size: .
J: TRBJ2-3
D: .
V: TRBV18
CDR3: CASSPRISADHTDTQYF
DNA: TGTGCCAGCTCACCACGGATATCTGCGGACCACACAGATACGCAGTATTTT

length: 13
size: .
J: TRBJ2-5
D: .
V: TRBV2
CDR3: CASSRDRDETQYF
DNA: TGTGCCAGCAGTAGAGACAGAGACGAGACCCAGTACTTC

length: 16
size: .
J: TRBJ2-1
D: TRBD2
V: TRBV7-6
CDR3: CASSPRTSGRLNEQFF
DNA: TGTGCCAGCAGCCCCCGGACTAGCGGGAGGCTCAATGAGCAGTTCTTC

length: 15
size: once
J: TRBJ1-5
D: .
V: TRBV19
CDR3: CASSIQGESNQPQHF
DNA: TGTGCCAGTAGTATACAGGGAGAAAGCAATCAGCCCCAGCATTTT

length: 12
size: .
J: TRBJ1-4
D: .
V: TRBV29-1
CDR3: CSVGRVGEKLFF
DNA: TGCAGCGTTGGCAGGGTTGGCGAAAAACTGTTTTTT

length: 14
size: .
J: TRBJ1-2
D: .
V: TRBV24-1
CDR3: CATSGQGSNYGYTF
DNA: TGTGCCACCAGTGGTCAGGGCTCTAACTATGGCTACACCTTC

length: 16
size: .
J: TRBJ1-1
D: TRBD1
V: TRBV11-3
CDR3: CASSAQKGQGNTEAFF
DNA: TGTGCCAGCAGCGCGCAAAAGGGACAGGGGAACACTGAAGCTTTCTTT

length: 14
size: .
J: TRBJ1-4
D: TRBD1
V: TRBV5-1
CDR3: CASASGTANEKLFF
DNA: TGCGCCAGCGCATCCGGGACAGCAAATGAAAAACTGTTTTTT

length: 16
size: .
J: TRBJ1-1
D: .
V: TRBV5-6
CDR3: CASSQPGHHINTEAFF
DNA: TGTGCCAGCAGCCAACCGGGACACCATATTAACACTGAAGCTTTCTTT

length: 15
size: .
J: TRBJ2-1
D: .
V: TRBV15
CDR3: CATSRDASSYNEQFF
DNA: TGTGCCACCAGCAGAGATGCTAGCTCCTACAATGAGCAGTTCTTC

length: 14
size: .
J: TRBJ1-5
D: TRBD1
V: TRBV4-2
CDR3: CASSQEQGNQPQHF
DNA: TGTGCCAGCAGCCAGGAACAGGGGAATCAGCCCCAGCATTTT

length: 13
size: .
J: TRBJ1-2
D: TRBD1
V: TRBV28
CDR3: CASTDRGNYGYTF
DNA: TGTGCCAGCACCGACAGGGGGAACTATGGCTACACCTTC

length: 16
size: .
J: TRBJ1-2
D: .
V: TRBV4-2
CDR3: CASSQGMLGLNYGYTF
DNA: TGTGCCAGCAGCCAAGGGATGCTCGGGCTAAACTATGGCTACACCTTC

length: 18
size: .
J: TRBJ1-2
D: .
V: TRBV19
CDR3: CASSIPFGVLRSTHGYTF
DNA: TGTGCCAGTAGTATTCCCTTTGGGGTACTCCGCTCCACACATGGCTACACCTTC

length: 15
size: .
J: TRBJ1-1
D: .
V: TRBV6-5
CDR3: CASSYLQTVNTEAFF
DNA: TGTGCCAGCAGTTACTTGCAGACGGTGAACACTGAAGCTTTCTTT

length: 14
size: .
J: TRBJ2-5
D: TRBD2
V: TRBV5-5
CDR3: CASSPGTSGVTQYF
DNA: TGTGCCAGCAGCCCAGGGACTAGCGGGGTGACCCAGTACTTC

length: 13
size: .
J: TRBJ2-3
D: TRBD1
V: TRBV19
CDR3: CASSATGGDTQYF
DNA: TGTGCCAGTAGTGCTACAGGGGGGGATACGCAGTATTTT

length: 17
size: .
J: TRBJ1-2
D: .
V: TRBV19
CDR3: CASSIGRGTDLAYGYTF
DNA: TGTGCCAGTAGTATAGGTCGGGGGACCGACTTGGCGTATGGCTACACCTTC

length: 13
size: .
J: TRBJ1-2
D: .
V: TRBV5-6
CDR3: CASSYGANYGYTF
DNA: TGTGCCAGCAGCTATGGCGCCAACTATGGCTACACCTTC

length: 15
size: .
J: TRBJ1-3
D: TRBD1
V: TRBV16
CDR3: CASSPVDRFENTIYF
DNA: TGTGCCAGCAGCCCCGTGGACAGGTTCGAAAACACCATATATTTT

length: 16
size: .
J: TRBJ1-3
D: TRBD1
V: TRBV7-8
CDR3: CASSPQGVISGNTIYF
DNA: TGTGCCAGCAGCCCACAGGGGGTGATATCTGGAAACACCATATATTTT

length: 15
size: .
J: TRBJ2-7
D: TRBD2
V: TRBV7-2
CDR3: CASSPTSGGTYEQYF
DNA: TGTGCCAGCAGCCCGACTAGCGGGGGTACCTACGAGCAGTACTTC

length: 15
size: .
J: TRBJ1-1
D: TRBD1
V: TRBV5-1
CDR3: CASSFTGGGNTEAFF
DNA: TGCGCCAGCAGTTTCACAGGGGGCGGGAACACTGAAGCTTTCTTT

length: 13
size: .
J: TRBJ1-4
D: .
V: TRBV11-2
CDR3: CASSFPGTEKLFF
DNA: TGTGCCAGCAGCTTCCCGGGCACGGAAAAACTGTTTTTT

length: 15
size: .
J: TRBJ2-7
D: TRBD2
V: TRBV14
CDR3: CASSPLGSGRGEQYF
DNA: TGTGCCAGCAGCCCCCTCGGTAGCGGGAGGGGAGAGCAGTACTTC

length: 15
size: .
J: TRBJ1-2
D: .
V: TRBV7-2
CDR3: CASSLVASQVRGYTF
DNA: TGTGCCAGCAGCTTAGTGGCCTCACAGGTTCGGGGCTACACCTTC

length: 19
size: .
J: TRBJ2-3
D: .
V: TRBV7-2
CDR3: CASSLESGYDSRITDTQYF
DNA: TGTGCCAGCAGCTTAGAATCGGGGTATGACAGTCGTATCACAGATACGCAGTATTTT

length: 14
size: .
J: TRBJ1-3
D: .
V: TRBV19
CDR3: CASSIVRAGNTIYF
DNA: TGTGCCAGTAGTATCGTCAGGGCCGGAAACACCATATATTTT

length: 13
size: .
J: TRBJ1-1
D: .
V: TRBV19
CDR3: CASIRAQNTEAFF
DNA: TGTGCCAGCATAAGGGCCCAGAACACTGAAGCTTTCTTT

length: 14
size: few
J: TRBJ1-1
D: .
V: TRBV6-6
CDR3: CASSYRDGDTEAFF
DNA: TGTGCCAGCAGTTACCGGGATGGGGACACTGAAGCTTTCTTT

length: 15
size: .
J: TRBJ1-1
D: TRBD1
V: TRBV5-6
CDR3: CASSFDGTGVTEAFF
DNA: TGTGCCAGCAGTTTTGACGGGACAGGGGTCACTGAAGCTTTCTTT